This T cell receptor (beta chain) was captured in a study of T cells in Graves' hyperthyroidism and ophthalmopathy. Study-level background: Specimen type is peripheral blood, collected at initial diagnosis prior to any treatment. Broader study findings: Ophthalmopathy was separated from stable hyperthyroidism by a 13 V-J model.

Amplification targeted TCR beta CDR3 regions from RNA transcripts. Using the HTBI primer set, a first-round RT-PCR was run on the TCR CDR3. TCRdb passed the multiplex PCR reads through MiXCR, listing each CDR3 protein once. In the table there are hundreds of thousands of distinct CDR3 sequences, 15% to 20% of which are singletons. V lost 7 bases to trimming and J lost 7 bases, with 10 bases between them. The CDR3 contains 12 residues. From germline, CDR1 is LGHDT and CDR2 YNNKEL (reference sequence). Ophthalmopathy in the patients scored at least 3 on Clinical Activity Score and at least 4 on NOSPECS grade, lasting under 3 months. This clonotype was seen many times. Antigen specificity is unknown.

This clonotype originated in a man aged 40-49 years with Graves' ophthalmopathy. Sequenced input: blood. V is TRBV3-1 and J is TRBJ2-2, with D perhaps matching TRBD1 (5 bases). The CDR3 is CASTPGFGELFF. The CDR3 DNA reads TGTGCCAGCACCCCAGGGTTCGGGGAGCTGTTTTTT.